These 2 T cell receptor beta chains were sequenced from one sample in a study of regulatory T cells in long-lasting Graves disease. Sequencing libraries for TCR beta were prepared with iRepertoire HTBI primers and Arm-PCR of CDR3 regions. TCRdb ran MiXCR on the multiplex PCR reads and lists one entry per CDR3 protein. The repertoire includes more than 300,000 distinct CDR3 sequences, 15% to 17% of them detected once, and about a fifth sits in the top ten. Time point defined: newly diagnosed GD, antithyroid drugs for less than 3 months. The TCR library was made from RNA extracted from PBMCs. This specimen was peripheral blood mononuclear cells (PBMCs), taken at new diagnosis, from a patient treated with antithyroid drugs. These receptors were collected from a female donor with Graves disease.

This clonotype was detected ten times or more. This chain uses TRBV12-3 or TRBV12-4 with TRBJ2-7; D is tentatively TRBD1 or TRBD2 (6 bases each). The CDR3 is 16 amino acids. Trimming left V 5 bases short and J 0 bases short, with 17 bases between. The DNA of the CDR3 is TGTGCCAGCAGTCTACAGGGACTGGCGGTCTCCTACGAGCAGTACTTC. Its protein product is CASSLQGLAVSYEQYF.

This clonotype came up many times. V usage is TRBV13 and J usage is TRBJ2-5; 7 nucleotides match TRBD2. The J segment lost 4 bases and the V segment lost 2 bases, leaving 7 bases of the junction unmatched. Germline-derived CDR1 and CDR2 are PRHDT and FYEKMQ (reference sequence). CDR3 length: 15 residues. DNA of the CDR3: TGTGCCAGCAGCTTAAAGCGGGACTTAGGAGAGACCCAGTACTTC. It is translated as CASSLKRDLGETQYF.